Presented here are 23 T cell receptor beta chains from one specimen sequenced in a study of OX40 agonist ivuxolimab in advanced cancers. The protocol was immunoSEQ multiplex PCR, while the TCRdb copy is restricted to in-frame clones and leaves out a portion. The data show 65,000 to 75,000 clones, with 70% to 90% seen just once and roughly 6% held by the top ten. Sequencing used CD4+ or CD8+ T cells sorted from blood, obtained in a trial of the OX40 agonist ivuxolimab. These receptors originate from an adult with an advanced solid tumor such as melanoma, head and neck, liver or kidney cancer.

The rearrangement joins TRBV4-1 to TRBJ1-5; D unclear. V was clipped by 3 bases and J by 7 bases, with 10 bases between them. Germline V gene sequence: CDR1 MGHRA, CDR2 YSYEKL. The CDR3 contains 13 residues. This chain's CDR3 is CASSQAGEQPQHF. The CDR3 DNA reads TGCGCCAGCAGCCAGGCCGGGGAGCAGCCCCAGCATTTT.

This clone was seen only a few times. The CDR3 is CASSEVVRRGYTF. CDR3 in DNA: TGTGCCAGCAGTGAAGTTGTGAGGAGGGGCTACACCTTC. The V gene is TRBV2, the J gene TRBJ1-2; D ambiguous. Germline lookup yields CDR1 SNHLY and CDR2 FYNNEI. The ends were cut back, 1 base at V and 8 bases at J, with 11 bases in the middle. The CDR3 spans 13 residues.

Comment on this clone: The junction departs from the called germline gene at one end, perhaps through a read error. The CDR3 reads CASSLQTGHPSF. Written as DNA, the CDR3 is TGTGCCAGCAGCTTGCAGACGGGCCACCCTTCCTTC. This rearrangement joins TRBV7-2 to TRBJ1-2; D remains ambiguous. Germline V lookup: CDR1 SGHTA, CDR2 FQGNSA. The CDR3 is made up of 12 amino acids. The full variable domain, its missing parts supplied by reference TRBV7-2 and TRBJ1-2, is GAGVSQSPSNKVTEKGKDVELRCDPISGHTALYWYRQSLGQGLEFLIYFQGNSAPDKSGLPSDRFSAERTGGSVSTLTIQRTQQEDSAVYLCASSLQTGHPSFGSGTRLTVV.

The rearrangement uses TRBV10-2 and TRBJ1-5; D uncertain. The CDR3 has 13 residues. The V end was cut by 7 bases, the J end by 6 bases, with 13 bases between. Germline CDR1 reads WSHSY; CDR2 reads SAAADI. The CDR3 coding sequence is TGCGCCAGCAATAGAGGGTTAGGTCAGCCCCAGCATTTT. Protein product: CASNRGLGQPQHF.

The chain employs TRBV7-3 and TRBJ1-1; possibly TRBD1 for D (5 bases). CDR3 length: 11 residues. Deletions cut 2 bases from V and 11 bases from J, with 9 bases between. Germline values: CDR1 SGHTA, CDR2 FQGTGA. The CDR3 sequence: CASSLGRVAFF. The DNA of the CDR3 is TGTGCCAGCAGCTTAGGCAGGGTGGCTTTCTTT.

The chain links TRBV18 to TRBJ1-6, with 8 bases matching TRBD1. Germline V gene lookup returns CDR1 KGHSH and CDR2 LQKENI. V lost 6 bases to trimming and J lost 5 bases; unmatched junction nucleotides: 3. The CDR3 is made up of 14 amino acids. CDR3 bases: TGTGCCAGCTCCCAGGGGGCTGATAATTCACCCCTCCACTTT. It codes for CASSQGADNSPLHF.

The chain uses TRBV5-1 and TRBJ2-3; perhaps TRBD1 as D (5 bases). This CDR3 has 14 residues. Germline CDR1 SGHRS, CDR2 YFSETQ. V lost 1 base and J 4 bases, leaving 10 bases between the germline ends. The CDR3 DNA is TGCGCCAGCAGCTTGACAGGATTGGCAGATACGCAGTATTTT. Amino acid sequence: CASSLTGLADTQYF.

The CDR3 nucleotides read TGTGCCAGCAGCCCGACTAGCACGGCTTCGCAGTATTTT. Its protein is CASSPTSTASQYF. V is TRBV7-9 and J is TRBJ2-3; TRBD2 agrees at 7 bases. Germline-derived CDR1 and CDR2 are SEHNR and FQNEAQ (reference sequence). The CDR3 extends over 13 amino acids. The ends lost 5 bases at V and 10 bases at J; junction bases unmatched: 9.

The chain has TRBV7-2 and TRBJ2-1; no reliable D call. Trimming stripped 2 bases from V and 5 bases from J, with 7 bases between. Germline V lookup: CDR1 SGHTA, CDR2 FQGNSA. The CDR3 covers 13 residues. As DNA, the CDR3 is TGTGCCAGCAGCTTACGGACCGACAATGAGCAGTTCTTC. Translation gives CASSLRTDNEQFF.

This clone was counted only a few times. The rearrangement joins TRBV5-4 to TRBJ2-3, with 8 positions matching TRBD1. The length of the CDR3 is 14 residues. Trimming cost V 3 bases and J 4 bases; bases outside gene matches: 4. The germline gives CDR1 SGHNT, CDR2 YYREEE (reference sequence). CDR3 sequence (DNA): TGTGCCAGCAGCTCTACACAGGGGGCAGATACGCAGTATTTT. Protein product: CASSSTQGADTQYF.

The chain uses TRBV2 and TRBJ2-2; 14 bases map to TRBD2. The J segment lost 6 bases and the V segment lost 10 bases, leaving 7 bases of the junction unmatched. The CDR3 is 15 amino acids. Per the germline V gene, CDR1 is SNHLY and CDR2 is FYNNEI. CDR3 DNA: TGTGCCACTTCCGGGACTAGCGGGAGTGCCGGGGAGCTGTTTTTT. Protein product: CATSGTSGSAGELFF.

This sequence joins TRBV7-2 and TRBJ2-5; the match to TRBD1 covers 9 bases. The CDR3 extends over 16 amino acids. V shed 1 base and J 2 bases; nucleotides not matched to a gene: 5. CDR1 is SGHTA and CDR2 is FQGNSA in the germline V gene. The DNA of the CDR3 is TGTGCCAGCAGCTTAGGGACAGGGGTAGGGCAAGAGACCCAGTACTTC. Protein sequence: CASSLGTGVGQETQYF.

V gene TRBV5-1 combines with J gene TRBJ2-1, with D unclear. V was shortened by 2 bases and J by 8 bases, with 8 bases between the two germline ends. This CDR3 spans 12 amino acids. Germline assignment: CDR1 SGHRS and CDR2 YFSETQ. This CDR3 is CASSLPGDEQFF. The CDR3 nucleotides read TGCGCCAGCAGCTTACCTGGGGATGAGCAGTTCTTC. Filled out from reference TRBV5-1 and TRBJ2-1, the complete variable domain reads KAGVTQTPRYLIKTRGQQVTLSCSPISGHRSVSWYQQTPGQGLQFLFEYFSETQRNKGNFPGRFSGRQFSNSRSEMNVSTLELGDSALYLCASSLPGDEQFFGPGTRLTVL.

The V gene is TRBV5-1, the J gene TRBJ1-2; TRBD1 is a possible D gene (5 bases). This CDR3 comprises 15 residues. Trimming pared 1 base from V and 8 bases from J, leaving 18 bases between. The germline V gene encodes CDR1 SGHRS and CDR2 YFSETQ. The CDR3 reads CASSLNLGGTVGYTF. The CDR3 region has the DNA TGCGCCAGCAGCTTGAATCTGGGAGGGACGGTCGGCTACACCTTC.

The rearrangement links TRBV28 to TRBJ2-3; 8 bases are shared with TRBD2. V was pared by 5 bases and J by 0 bases, with 4 bases of the junction left unmatched. The germline V gene has CDR1 MDHEN and CDR2 SYDVKM. The length of the CDR3 is 15 residues. DNA for the CDR3: TGTGCCAGCAGTAGAGCGGGGGCAAGCACAGATACGCAGTATTTT. Protein: CASSRAGASTDTQYF. The whole variable domain, remainder taken from reference TRBV28 and TRBJ2-3, is DVKVTQSSRYLVKRTGEKVFLECVQDMDHENMFWYRQDPGLGLRLIYFSYDVKMKEKGDIPEGYSVSREKKERFSLILESASTNQTSMYLCASSRAGASTDTQYFGPGTRLTVL.

The chain joins TRBV27 to TRBJ2-1; tentative D call: TRBD1 (6 bases). CDR3 length: 15 residues. Looked up from germline, CDR1 is MNHEY and CDR2 is SMNVEV (reference sequence). V was pared by 7 bases and J by 0 bases, with 13 bases between. CDR3 amino acids: CASTATGYSYNEQFF. For the CDR3, the DNA is TGTGCCAGCACCGCAACAGGGTACTCCTACAATGAGCAGTTCTTC.

The V and J genes are TRBV6-1 and TRBJ2-5; D not certain. From germline, CDR1 is MNHNS and CDR2 SASEGT. The V end lost 7 bases, the J end lost 1 base, and 4 bases lay between the germline ends. The length of the CDR3 is 11 residues. The CDR3 region is CASTSQETQYF. In DNA form, the CDR3 reads TGTGCCAGCACCAGCCAAGAGACCCAGTACTTC.

The chain employs TRBV5-1 and TRBJ1-1, with D hard to call. The ends were cut back, 6 bases at V and 0 bases at J, with 12 bases in the middle. The CDR3 is 14 amino acids. The germline CDR1 and CDR2 sequences are SGHRS and YFSETQ. CDR3 amino acids: CASNVPEMNTEAFF. The CDR3 nucleotides are TGCGCCAGCAACGTTCCCGAAATGAACACTGAAGCTTTCTTT.

V usage is TRBV7-8 and J usage is TRBJ2-2; 7 bases line up with TRBD2. The germline V gene encodes CDR1 SGHVS and CDR2 FQNEAQ. V lost 5 bases and J lost 15; bases outside the gene matches: 15. This CDR3 region has 14 residues. The CDR3 protein is CASSLTAGSGKLFF. CDR3 DNA sequence: TGTGCCAGCAGCCTTACAGCGGGGTCTGGGAAGTTGTTTTTT.

This chain links TRBV7-9 with TRBJ2-4, with a tentative D call TRBD1 (5 bases). The CDR3 has 18 residues. The germline V gene encodes CDR1 SEHNR and CDR2 FQNEAQ (reference sequence). The V and J ends lost 3 bases and 2 bases respectively, with 20 bases between them. The DNA of the CDR3 is TGTGCCAGCAGCTTTATCACTTCAGGGAAAGAAACCAAAAACATTCAGTACTTC. Translated, it gives CASSFITSGKETKNIQYF.

This chain links TRBV7-3 with TRBJ2-2, with D possibly TRBD1 on 6 matching bases. Germline lookup yields CDR1 SGHTA and CDR2 FQGTGA. The CDR3 extends over 16 amino acids. V was cut by 0 bases and J by 0 bases, with 8 bases left in between. This chain's CDR3 is CASSLTGHTNTGELFF. Here the CDR3 DNA reads TGTGCCAGCAGCTTAACGGGACACACGAACACCGGGGAGCTGTTTTTT.

V usage is TRBV18 and J usage is TRBJ2-3; D possibly corresponds to TRBD1 (8 bases). The CDR3 spans 16 residues. Germline CDR1 is KGHSH and CDR2 is LQKENI. V was shortened by 2 bases and J by 6 bases, with 18 bases between the two germline ends. The CDR3 DNA reads TGTGCCAGCTCACCAAGCCGCAACAGGGGGGGCGATACGCAGTATTTT. Its protein is CASSPSRNRGGDTQYF.

This clone was recorded once. The CDR3 DNA reads as TGTGCCAGCTCCGCCGCGGGGGCCCCCTACAATGAGCAGTTCTTC. Its translation is CASSAAGAPYNEQFF. This chain links TRBV28 with TRBJ2-1; perhaps TRBD2 as D (7 bases). The V gene's germline CDR1 is MDHEN and CDR2 SYDVKM. Trimming took off 8 bases at V and 2 bases at J, with 16 bases between the two ends. The length of the CDR3 is 15 residues.